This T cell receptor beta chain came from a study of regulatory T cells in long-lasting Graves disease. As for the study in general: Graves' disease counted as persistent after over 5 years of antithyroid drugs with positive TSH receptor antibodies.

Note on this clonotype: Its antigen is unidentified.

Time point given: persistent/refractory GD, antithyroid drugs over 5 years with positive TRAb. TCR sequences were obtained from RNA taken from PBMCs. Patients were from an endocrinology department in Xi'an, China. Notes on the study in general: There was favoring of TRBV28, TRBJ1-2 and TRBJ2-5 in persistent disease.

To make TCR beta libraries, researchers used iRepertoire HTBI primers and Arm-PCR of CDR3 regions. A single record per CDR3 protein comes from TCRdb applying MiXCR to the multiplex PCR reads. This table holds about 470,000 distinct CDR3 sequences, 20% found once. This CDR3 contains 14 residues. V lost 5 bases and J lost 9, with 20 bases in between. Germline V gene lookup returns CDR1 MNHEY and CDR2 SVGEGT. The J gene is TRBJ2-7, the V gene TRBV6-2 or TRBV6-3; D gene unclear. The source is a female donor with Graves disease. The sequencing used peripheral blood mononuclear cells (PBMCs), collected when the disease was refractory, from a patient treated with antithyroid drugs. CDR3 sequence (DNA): TGTGCCAGCAGTGTTCCGAGACACGGTCTTGTGCAGTACTTC. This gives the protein CASSVPRHGLVQYF.